The 14 T cell receptor beta chains below were found in one sample sequenced in a study of OX40 agonist ivuxolimab in advanced cancers. Clones were read by immunoSEQ multiplex PCR, and TCRdb kept only the in-frame ones, dropping some. The sample holds 75,000 to 95,000 clones, about 85% seen once. Sequenced here: CD4+ or CD8+ T cells sorted from blood, sampled in a trial of the OX40 agonist ivuxolimab. These receptor sequences come from an adult with an advanced solid tumor such as melanoma, head and neck, liver or kidney cancer.

The rearrangement uses TRBV7-9 and TRBJ1-1; a weak D match, TRBD1 (5 bases). There are 15 residues in the CDR3. The V end was cut by 0 bases, the J end by 1 base, with 9 bases between. Germline V CDR1 and CDR2: SEHNR, FQNEAQ (reference sequence). The CDR3 DNA reads TGTGCCAGCAGCTTAGCGCTGGGGGAGAACACTGAAGCTTTCTTT. Translation gives CASSLALGENTEAFF.

This clone was observed a single time. The rearrangement uses TRBV5-1 and TRBJ2-1, with TRBD2 identical over 11 bases. Trimming removed 5 bases from V and 11 bases from J; junction bases left unmatched: 15. The germline V gene has CDR1 SGHRS and CDR2 YFSETQ. The CDR3 totals 16 residues. Here the CDR3 DNA reads TGCGCCAGCAGTCCGTATAGCGGGGGGGCTAAAGATAAGCAGTTCTTC. Protein: CASSPYSGGAKDKQFF.

The rearrangement links TRBV25-1 to TRBJ2-1, with D possibly matching TRBD2 (5 bases). Germline V CDR1 and CDR2: MGHDK, SYGVNS. V lost 7 bases to trimming and J lost 6 bases, with 13 bases between them. The CDR3 spans 13 residues. CDR3 DNA: TGTGCCAGCAAAATCGAGGGATTCAATGAGCAGTTCTTC. Protein sequence: CASKIEGFNEQFF.

This chain's CDR3 is CASSPGPAQETQYF. The CDR3 nucleotides read TGTGCCAGCAGTCCCGGACCTGCACAAGAGACCCAGTACTTC. The chain uses TRBV5-6 and TRBJ2-5; D gene ambiguous. The V gene lost 5 bases and the J gene lost 2 bases, with 13 bases spanning the gap. CDR1 and CDR2 from the germline V gene are SGHDT and YYEEEE. This CDR3 has 14 amino acids.

The rearrangement links TRBV10-3 to TRBJ1-4; 10 bases fit TRBD1. Germline CDR1 and CDR2: ENHRY and SYGVKD. The CDR3 sequence is 15 residues long. With V trimmed by 6 bases and J by 6 bases, 7 bases remained unmatched. This chain's CDR3 is CAISPGQGLDEKLFF. CDR3 bases: TGTGCCATCAGCCCGGGACAGGGGTTGGATGAAAAACTGTTTTTT.

This clone is medium-sized by share. The genes are TRBV25-1 and TRBJ1-2; no definite D call. Trimming pared 1 base from V and 5 bases from J, leaving 5 bases between. CDR3 size: 12 residues. Germline values: CDR1 MGHDK, CDR2 SYGVNS. This CDR3 is CASSESGYGYTF. CDR3 bases: TGTGCCAGCAGTGAATCTGGTTATGGCTACACCTTC.

This chain links TRBV19 with TRBJ1-1; tentative D call: TRBD1 (6 bases). V was cut by 1 base and J by 4 bases, with 19 bases left in between. The V gene's germline CDR1 is LNHDA and CDR2 SQIVND (reference sequence). The CDR3 extends over 17 amino acids. Here the CDR3 reads CASSIAHGGGRITEAFF. The CDR3 DNA reads TGTGCCAGTAGTATAGCCCACGGGGGGGGCCGTATCACTGAAGCTTTCTTT.

The CDR3 sequence: CASSYRSPGNTGELFF. The CDR3 bases are TGTGCCAGCAGCTACCGGAGCCCGGGGAACACCGGGGAGCTGTTTTTT. This chain connects TRBV7-9 to TRBJ2-2, with D hard to call. V lost 4 bases to trimming and J lost 1 base, with 13 bases between them. Germline V lookup: CDR1 SEHNR, CDR2 FQNEAQ (reference sequence). CDR3 length: 16 amino acids.

The V call is TRBV18, the J call TRBJ1-2; D is uncertain. The CDR3 has 13 amino acids. Germline CDR1 KGHSH, CDR2 LQKENI. V was shortened by 3 bases and J by 4 bases, with 9 bases between the two germline ends. The CDR3 reads CASSPEGGYGYTF. The CDR3 DNA is TGTGCCAGCTCACCGGAGGGAGGCTATGGCTACACCTTC.

The chain links TRBV6-5 to TRBJ2-7, with 13 nucleotides matching TRBD2. Germline CDR1 reads MNHEY; CDR2 reads SVGAGI. The CDR3 consists of 14 residues. V lost 5 bases, J lost 4 bases, and 2 bases stayed unmatched. This chain's CDR3 is CASSGTSGKYEQYF. The CDR3, as DNA: TGTGCCAGCAGTGGGACTAGCGGGAAATACGAGCAGTACTTC.

V is TRBV19 and J is TRBJ2-6, with D tentatively TRBD2 (5 bases). The V and J ends lost 9 bases and 2 bases respectively, with 14 bases between them. The CDR3 is made up of 15 amino acids. Germline V lookup: CDR1 LNHDA, CDR2 SQIVND (reference sequence). The CDR3 DNA reads TGTGCCAGCCAGATCATGAGGGCTGGGGCCAACGTCCTGACTTTC. Its translation is CASQIMRAGANVLTF.

This sequence joins TRBV4-2 and TRBJ1-2, with D tentatively TRBD1 (5 bases). V dropped 0 bases and J dropped 8 bases, with 13 bases sitting between them. CDR1 is LGHNA and CDR2 is YNFKEQ in the germline V gene. The CDR3 length is 14 residues. CDR3 sequence: CASSQEVWGGGYTF. CDR3 bases: TGTGCCAGCAGCCAAGAGGTGTGGGGGGGAGGCTACACCTTC.

The rearrangement uses TRBV11-3 and TRBJ2-7, with 8 bases that match TRBD1. J lost 10 bases, V lost 5 bases, and 7 bases had no gene match. The CDR3 extends over 12 amino acids. Germline loops: CDR1 SGHNT, CDR2 YENEEA. The CDR3 DNA sequence: TGTGCCAGCAGCGCCGGACAGGGCGGCCAGTACTTC. Translation gives CASSAGQGGQYF.

The chain employs TRBV18 and TRBJ2-7; 11 bases fit TRBD2. CDR3 length: 15 residues. Per germline, CDR1 KGHSH and CDR2 LQKENI. V lost 3 bases and J lost 3; bases outside the gene matches: 4. CDR3 sequence (DNA): TGTGCCAGCTCACCCTTAGCGGGAGGGGACTACGAGCAGTACTTC. Translation gives CASSPLAGGDYEQYF. Variable domain in full (rest from reference TRBV18 and TRBJ2-7): NAGVMQNPRHLVRRRGQEARLRCSPMKGHSHVYWYRQLPEEGLKFMVYLQKENIIDESGMPKERFSAEFPKEGPSILRIQQVVRGDSAAYFCASSPLAGGDYEQYFGPGTRLTVT.